This is a list of T cell receptor beta chains from one sample in a study of glioma-infiltrating T cells after dendritic cell vaccination. Some clones are missing from TCRdb's copy, which holds only in-frame ones; the method was immunoSEQ multiplex PCR. This sample yields tens of thousands of clones, of which over 75% are seen a single time; roughly 2.2% belongs to the top ten. The source material was blood, sampled before dendritic cell vaccination. The receptors shown here come from a human donor with glioblastoma. Each CDR3 is given with its conserved first and last residue. Fields, in order: D gene, J gene, V gene, clone size, CDR3 protein, CDR3 DNA. D genes are given only for firm matches. Size is omitted from some rows. Given values are once, few, many or a class for expanded clones.

-,TRBJ1-4,TRBV6-5,-,CASSYGQQNEKLFF,TGTGCCAGCAGTTACGGGCAGCAGAATGAAAAACTGTTTTTT
-,TRBJ1-5,TRBV19,-,CASSRAEGQPQHF,TGTGCCAGTAGTAGGGCAGAAGGTCAGCCCCAGCATTTT
-,TRBJ1-2,TRBV5-4,-,CASSLESGSGYTF,TGTGCCAGCAGCTTGGAATCCGGTAGTGGCTACACCTTC
-,TRBJ1-2,TRBV20-1,few,CSASGDKGYTF,TGCAGTGCTAGTGGGGACAAGGGCTACACCTTC
-,TRBJ1-5,TRBV19,-,CASKGRRHSNQPQHF,TGTGCCAGTAAGGGGAGGCGGCATAGCAATCAGCCCCAGCATTTT
TRBD1,TRBJ1-6,TRBV9,-,CASSVEGQLNSPLHF,TGTGCCAGCAGCGTAGAGGGACAGCTAAATTCACCCCTCCACTTT
TRBD1,TRBJ1-2,TRBV10-3,-,CAISEEQGIGGYTF,TGTGCCATCAGTGAGGAACAGGGGATAGGGGGCTACACCTTC
TRBD2,TRBJ2-1,TRBV5-4,-,CASRARGGHNEQFF,TGTGCCAGCAGGGCTCGGGGGGGGCACAATGAGCAGTTCTTC
TRBD2,TRBJ2-7,TRBV18,-,CASSPPQRGSYEQYF,TGTGCCAGCTCACCACCTCAGCGGGGTTCCTACGAGCAGTACTTC
TRBD1,TRBJ1-1,TRBV25-1,-,CASSEYVGQDLNTEAFF,TGTGCCAGCAGTGAATACGTGGGACAGGACTTGAACACTGAAGCTTTCTTT
TRBD1,TRBJ2-5,TRBV6-5,-,CASSRQGTQETQYF,TGTGCCAGCAGTCGACAGGGAACACAAGAGACCCAGTACTTC
TRBD1,TRBJ1-2,TRBV10-2,few,CASSEDRVNYGYTF,TGCGCCAGCAGTGAGGACAGGGTCAACTATGGCTACACCTTC
-,TRBJ1-6,TRBV6-1,-,CATTDVGYSPLHF,TGTGCCACGACAGACGTGGGGTATTCACCCCTCCACTTT
-,TRBJ2-1,TRBV29-1,-,CSVEGRGRNEQFF,TGCAGCGTTGAGGGGCGGGGACGCAATGAGCAGTTCTTC
-,TRBJ1-2,TRBV6-1,few,CAGGDGHPGGYTF,TGTGCCGGGGGGGACGGCCACCCTGGCGGCTACACCTTC
-,TRBJ2-1,TRBV6-6,-,CASESGADEQFF,TGTGCCAGCGAGAGCGGCGCGGATGAGCAGTTCTTC
TRBD1,TRBJ1-2,TRBV6-6,-,CASSLDRQGRGYTF,TGTGCCAGCAGTTTAGACCGACAGGGCCGGGGCTACACCTTC
-,TRBJ1-1,TRBV7-9,-,CASNLGSEPNTEAFF,TGTGCCAGCAATCTGGGCTCCGAACCGAACACTGAAGCTTTCTTT
-,TRBJ1-3,TRBV6-1,once,CASSERRGNTIYF,TGTGCCAGCAGTGAAAGGAGAGGAAACACCATATATTTT
-,TRBJ2-5,TRBV19,-,CASSIGLSDGQETQYF,TGTGCCAGTAGTATAGGACTAAGCGATGGGCAAGAGACCCAGTACTTC
TRBD1,TRBJ1-2,TRBV9,-,CASSPGQRYYGYTF,TGTGCCAGCAGCCCGGGACAGCGCTACTATGGCTACACCTTC
TRBD1,TRBJ2-7,TRBV7-9,-,CASSPPGTGKFHEQYF,TGTGCCAGCAGCCCCCCTGGGACAGGGAAATTCCACGAGCAGTACTTC
TRBD2,TRBJ2-1,TRBV4-1,-,CASSALPGGRLPNNEQFF,TGCGCCAGCAGCGCCCTTCCGGGGGGGCGTTTACCGAACAATGAGCAGTTCTTC
-,TRBJ1-1,TRBV6-6,-,CASSSPLLRGEAFF,TGTGCCAGCAGCTCCCCCCTCCTTCGGGGTGAAGCTTTCTTT
-,TRBJ1-2,TRBV4-1,-,CASSQDLGSYGYTF,TGCGCCAGCAGCCAAGATCTTGGGAGCTATGGCTACACCTTC
TRBD1,TRBJ2-6,TRBV7-9,-,CASSQPGTGSLTF,TGTGCCAGCAGCCAACCCGGGACAGGGTCCCTGACTTTC
TRBD1,TRBJ1-2,TRBV29-1,-,CSGGTDFYYGYTF,TGCAGCGGCGGGACAGATTTTTACTATGGCTACACCTTC
-,TRBJ1-2,TRBV6-5,-,CASRRGPTSNYGYTF,TGTGCCAGCAGGCGGGGACCTACTTCAAACTATGGCTACACCTTC
TRBD1,TRBJ1-2,TRBV29-1,-,CSEKTGDGYTF,TGCAGCGAGAAGACAGGGGACGGCTACACCTTC